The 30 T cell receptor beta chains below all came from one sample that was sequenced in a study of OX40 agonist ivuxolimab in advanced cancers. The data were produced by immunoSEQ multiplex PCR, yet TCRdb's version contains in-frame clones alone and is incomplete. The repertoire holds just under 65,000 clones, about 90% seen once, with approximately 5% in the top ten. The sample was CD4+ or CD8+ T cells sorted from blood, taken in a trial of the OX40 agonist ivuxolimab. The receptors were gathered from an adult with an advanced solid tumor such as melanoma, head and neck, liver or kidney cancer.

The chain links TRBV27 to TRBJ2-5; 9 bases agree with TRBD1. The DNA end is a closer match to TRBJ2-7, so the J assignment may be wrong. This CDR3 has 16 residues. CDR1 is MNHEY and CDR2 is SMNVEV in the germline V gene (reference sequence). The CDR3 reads CASTPLGGTGYYEQYF. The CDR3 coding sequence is TGTGCCAGCACCCCCTTAGGAGGGACAGGGTACTACGAGCAGTACTTC.

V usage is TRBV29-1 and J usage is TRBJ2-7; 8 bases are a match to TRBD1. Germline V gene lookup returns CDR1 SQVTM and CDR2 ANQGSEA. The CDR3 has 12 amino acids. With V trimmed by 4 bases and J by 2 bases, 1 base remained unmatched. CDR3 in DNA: TGCAGCGTTGCACAGGGGGCCTACGAGCAGTACTTC. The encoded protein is CSVAQGAYEQYF.

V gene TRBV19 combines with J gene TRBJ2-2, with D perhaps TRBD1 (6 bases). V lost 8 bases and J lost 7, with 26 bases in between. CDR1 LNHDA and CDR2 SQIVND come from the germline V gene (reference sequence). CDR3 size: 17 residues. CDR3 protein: CASAAEDRTFFGGELFF. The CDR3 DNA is TGTGCCAGTGCCGCCGAAGACAGGACCTTCTTTGGCGGGGAGCTGTTTTTT.

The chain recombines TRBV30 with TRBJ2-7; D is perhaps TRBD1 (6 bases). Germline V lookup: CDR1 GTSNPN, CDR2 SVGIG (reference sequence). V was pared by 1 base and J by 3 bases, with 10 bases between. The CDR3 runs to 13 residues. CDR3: CAWSGGLGYEQYF. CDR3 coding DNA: TGTGCCTGGAGTGGGGGGCTGGGCTACGAGCAGTACTTC.

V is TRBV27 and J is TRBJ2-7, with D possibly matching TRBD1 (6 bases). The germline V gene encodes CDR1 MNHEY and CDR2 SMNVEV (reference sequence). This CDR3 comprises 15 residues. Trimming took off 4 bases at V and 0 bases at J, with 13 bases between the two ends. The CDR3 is CASSSDRGHSYEQYF. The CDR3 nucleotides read TGTGCCAGCAGTTCGGACCGGGGACACTCCTACGAGCAGTACTTC.

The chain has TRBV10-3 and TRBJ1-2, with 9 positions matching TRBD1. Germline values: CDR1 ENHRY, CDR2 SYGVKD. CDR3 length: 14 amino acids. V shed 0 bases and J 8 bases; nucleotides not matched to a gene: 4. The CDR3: CAISESQGARGYTF. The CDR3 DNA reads TGTGCCATCAGTGAGTCACAGGGGGCGCGAGGCTACACCTTC.

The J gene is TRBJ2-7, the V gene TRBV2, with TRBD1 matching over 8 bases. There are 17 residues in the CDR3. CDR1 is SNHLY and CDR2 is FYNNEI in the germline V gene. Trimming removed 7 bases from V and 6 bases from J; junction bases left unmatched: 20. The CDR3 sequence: CASKADRGKSPLGEQYF. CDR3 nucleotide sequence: TGTGCCAGCAAAGCCGACAGGGGTAAGTCACCCCTGGGCGAGCAGTACTTC.

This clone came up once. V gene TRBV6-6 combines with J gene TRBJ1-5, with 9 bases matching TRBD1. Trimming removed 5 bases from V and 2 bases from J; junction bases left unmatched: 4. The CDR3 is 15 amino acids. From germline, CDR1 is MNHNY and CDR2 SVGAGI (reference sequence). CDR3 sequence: CASSRGQGGNQPQHF. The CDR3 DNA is TGTGCCAGCAGTCGGGGACAGGGAGGCAATCAGCCCCAGCATTTT.

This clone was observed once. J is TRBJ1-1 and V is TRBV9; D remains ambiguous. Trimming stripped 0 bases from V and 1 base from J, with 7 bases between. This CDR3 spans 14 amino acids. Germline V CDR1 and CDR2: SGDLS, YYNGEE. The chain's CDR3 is CASSVGGRNTEAFF. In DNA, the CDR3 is TGTGCCAGCAGCGTAGGCGGGAGGAACACTGAAGCTTTCTTT.

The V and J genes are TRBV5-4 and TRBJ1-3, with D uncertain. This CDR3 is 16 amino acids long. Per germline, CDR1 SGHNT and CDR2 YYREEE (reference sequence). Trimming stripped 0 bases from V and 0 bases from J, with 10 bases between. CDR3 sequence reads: CASSLAGPSSGNTIYF. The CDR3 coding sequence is TGTGCCAGCAGCTTGGCCGGACCGAGCTCTGGAAACACCATATATTTT.

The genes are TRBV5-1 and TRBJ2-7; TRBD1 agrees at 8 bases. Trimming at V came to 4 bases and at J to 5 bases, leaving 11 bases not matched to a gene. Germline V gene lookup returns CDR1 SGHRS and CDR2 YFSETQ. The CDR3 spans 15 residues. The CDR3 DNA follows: TGCGCCAGCAGCGCTGCCTGGACAGGGAGCAACGAGCAGTACTTC. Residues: CASSAAWTGSNEQYF.

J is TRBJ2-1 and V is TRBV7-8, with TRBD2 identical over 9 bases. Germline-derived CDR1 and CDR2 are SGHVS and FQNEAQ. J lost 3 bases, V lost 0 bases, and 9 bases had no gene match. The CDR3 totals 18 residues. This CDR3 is CASSLAGRGRGFYNEQFF. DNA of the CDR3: TGTGCCAGCAGCTTAGCTGGGCGCGGGAGGGGGTTCTACAATGAGCAGTTCTTC. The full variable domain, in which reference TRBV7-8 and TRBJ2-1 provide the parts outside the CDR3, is GAGVSQSPRYKVAKRGQDVALRCDPISGHVSLFWYQQALGQGPEFLTYFQNEAQLDKSGLPSDRFFAERPEGSVSTLKIQRTQQEDSAVYLCASSLAGRGRGFYNEQFFGPGTRLTVL.

The chain's CDR3 is CASSESPNQPQHF. In DNA, the CDR3 is TGCGCCAGCAGCGAGTCCCCCAATCAGCCCCAGCATTTT. V gene TRBV5-1 combines with J gene TRBJ1-5; the D is unclear. The CDR3 loop spans 13 amino acids. V lost 4 bases and J lost 3, with 8 bases in between. The germline V gene has CDR1 SGHRS and CDR2 YFSETQ.

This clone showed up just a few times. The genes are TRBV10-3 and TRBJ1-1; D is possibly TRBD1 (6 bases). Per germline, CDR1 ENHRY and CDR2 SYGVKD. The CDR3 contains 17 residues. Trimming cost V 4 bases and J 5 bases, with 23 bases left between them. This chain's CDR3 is CAISGPAQGRQGTEAFF. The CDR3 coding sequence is TGTGCCATCAGTGGCCCGGCCCAGGGGAGGCAAGGGACTGAAGCTTTCTTT.

CDR3 nucleotides: TGCGCCAGCAGCTTGGACTATTGGCGGACCCAGTACTTC. This encodes CASSLDYWRTQYF. V gene TRBV5-1 combines with J gene TRBJ2-5; D is unclear. Deletions cut 0 bases from V and 7 bases from J, with 10 bases between. Germline assignment: CDR1 SGHRS and CDR2 YFSETQ. The CDR3 runs to 13 residues.

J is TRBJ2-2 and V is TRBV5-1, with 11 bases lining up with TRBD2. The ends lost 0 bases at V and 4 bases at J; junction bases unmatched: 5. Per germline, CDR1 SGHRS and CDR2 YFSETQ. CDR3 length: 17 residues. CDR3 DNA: TGCGCCAGCAGCTTGGCTCCGGGACTAGCGGCCACCGGGGAGCTGTTTTTT. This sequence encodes CASSLAPGLAATGELFF. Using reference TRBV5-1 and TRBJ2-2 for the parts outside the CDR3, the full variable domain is KAGVTQTPRYLIKTRGQQVTLSCSPISGHRSVSWYQQTPGQGLQFLFEYFSETQRNKGNFPGRFSGRQFSNSRSEMNVSTLELGDSALYLCASSLAPGLAATGELFFGEGSRLTVL.

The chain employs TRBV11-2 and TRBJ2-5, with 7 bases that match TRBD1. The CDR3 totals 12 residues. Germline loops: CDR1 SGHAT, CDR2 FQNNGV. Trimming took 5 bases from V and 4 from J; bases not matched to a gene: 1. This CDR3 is CASSHRGETQYF. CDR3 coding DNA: TGTGCCAGCAGCCACAGGGGAGAGACCCAGTACTTC.

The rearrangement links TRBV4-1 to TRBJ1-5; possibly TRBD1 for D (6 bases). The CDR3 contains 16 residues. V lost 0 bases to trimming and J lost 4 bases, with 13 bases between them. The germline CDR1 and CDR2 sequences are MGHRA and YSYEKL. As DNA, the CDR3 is TGCGCCAGCAGCCAAGATGGCGCAGGGGATAATCAGCCCCAGCATTTT. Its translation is CASSQDGAGDNQPQHF.

The CDR3 DNA follows: TGTGCCAGCAGTGCAGTTCTAGAGCAGTTCTTC. It yields the protein CASSAVLEQFF. The V call is TRBV28, the J call TRBJ2-1, with unresolved D. V shed 5 bases and J shed 10 bases, with 9 bases lying between them. This CDR3 contains 11 residues. Germline V gene sequence: CDR1 MDHEN, CDR2 SYDVKM.

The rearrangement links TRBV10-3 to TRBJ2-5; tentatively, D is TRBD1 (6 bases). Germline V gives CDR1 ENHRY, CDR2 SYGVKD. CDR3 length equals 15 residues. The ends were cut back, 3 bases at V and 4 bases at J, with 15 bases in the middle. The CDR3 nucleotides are TGTGCCATCAGTGACCGGGACAACGGACCAGAGACCCAGTACTTC. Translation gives CAISDRDNGPETQYF.

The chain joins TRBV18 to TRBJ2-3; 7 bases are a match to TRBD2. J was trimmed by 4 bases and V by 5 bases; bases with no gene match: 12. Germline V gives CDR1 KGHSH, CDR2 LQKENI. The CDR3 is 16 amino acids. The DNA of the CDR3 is TGTGCCAGCTCAGCGCTAGTGAGCGGGGTAGCAGATACGCAGTATTTT. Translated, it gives CASSALVSGVADTQYF.

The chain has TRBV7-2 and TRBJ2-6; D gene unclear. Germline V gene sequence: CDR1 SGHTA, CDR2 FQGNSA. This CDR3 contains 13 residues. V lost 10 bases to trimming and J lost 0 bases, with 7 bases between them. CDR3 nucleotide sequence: TGTGCCACCGCCATCTCTGGGGCCAACGTCCTGACTTTC. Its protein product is CATAISGANVLTF.

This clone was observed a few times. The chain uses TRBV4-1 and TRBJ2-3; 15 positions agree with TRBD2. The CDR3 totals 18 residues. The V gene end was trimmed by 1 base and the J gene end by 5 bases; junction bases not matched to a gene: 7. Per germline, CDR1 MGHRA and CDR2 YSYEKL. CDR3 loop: CASSQGGLAGGGGDTQYF. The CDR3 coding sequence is TGCGCCAGCAGCCAAGGTGGACTAGCGGGAGGGGGTGGAGATACGCAGTATTTT.

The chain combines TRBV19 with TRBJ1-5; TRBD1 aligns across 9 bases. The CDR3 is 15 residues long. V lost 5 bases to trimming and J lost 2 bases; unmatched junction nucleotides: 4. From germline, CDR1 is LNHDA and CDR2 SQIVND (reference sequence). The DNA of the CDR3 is TGTGCCAGTAGTGACCGGGACAGGGGCAATCAGCCCCAGCATTTT. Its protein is CASSDRDRGNQPQHF. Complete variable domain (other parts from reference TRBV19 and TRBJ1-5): DGGITQSPKYLFRKEGQNVTLSCEQNLNHDAMYWYRQDPGQGLRLIYYSQIVNDFQKGDIAEGYSVSREKKESFPLTVTSAQKNPTAFYLCASSDRDRGNQPQHFGDGTRLSIL.

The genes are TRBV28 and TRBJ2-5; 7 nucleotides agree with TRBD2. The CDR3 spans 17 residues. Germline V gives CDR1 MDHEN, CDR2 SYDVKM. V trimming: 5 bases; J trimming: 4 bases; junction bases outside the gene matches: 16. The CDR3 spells CASSGVRGGKGRETQYF. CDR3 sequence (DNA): TGTGCCAGCAGTGGTGTGCGGGGAGGGAAGGGGCGAGAGACCCAGTACTTC.

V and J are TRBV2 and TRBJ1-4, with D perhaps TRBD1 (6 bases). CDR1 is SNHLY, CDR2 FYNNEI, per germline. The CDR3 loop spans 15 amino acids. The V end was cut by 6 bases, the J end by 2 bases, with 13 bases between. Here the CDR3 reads CASRRDKATNEKLFF. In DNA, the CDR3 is TGTGCCAGCAGGCGGGACAAGGCTACTAATGAAAAACTGTTTTTT.

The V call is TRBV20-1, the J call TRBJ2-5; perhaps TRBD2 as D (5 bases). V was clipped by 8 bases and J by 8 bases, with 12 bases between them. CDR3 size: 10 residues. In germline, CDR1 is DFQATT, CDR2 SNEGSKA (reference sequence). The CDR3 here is CSFTGNTQYF. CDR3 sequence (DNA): TGCAGTTTTACCGGGAACACCCAGTACTTC.

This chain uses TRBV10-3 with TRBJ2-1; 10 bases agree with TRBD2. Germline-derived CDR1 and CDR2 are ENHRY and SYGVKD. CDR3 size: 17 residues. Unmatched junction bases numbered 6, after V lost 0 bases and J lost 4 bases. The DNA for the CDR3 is TGTGCCATCAGTGAGTCAGGGCTAGCGGGAGCTTACAATGAGCAGTTCTTC. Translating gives CAISESGLAGAYNEQFF.

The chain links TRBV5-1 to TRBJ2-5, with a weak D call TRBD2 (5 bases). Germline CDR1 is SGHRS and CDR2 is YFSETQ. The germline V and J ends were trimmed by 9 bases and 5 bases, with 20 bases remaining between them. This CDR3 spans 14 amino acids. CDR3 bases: TGCGCCACTAGGACCTCGGAGGCGAGGGAGACCCAGTACTTC. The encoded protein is CATRTSEARETQYF.

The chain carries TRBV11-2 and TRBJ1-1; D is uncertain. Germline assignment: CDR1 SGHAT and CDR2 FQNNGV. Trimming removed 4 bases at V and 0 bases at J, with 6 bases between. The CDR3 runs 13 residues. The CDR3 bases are TGTGCCAGCAGCTCCCAGATGAACACTGAAGCTTTCTTT. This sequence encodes CASSSQMNTEAFF. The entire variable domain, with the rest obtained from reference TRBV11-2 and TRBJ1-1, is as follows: EAGVAQSPRYKIIEKRQSVAFWCNPISGHATLYWYQQILGQGPKLLIQFQNNGVVDDSQLPKDRFSAERLKGVDSTLKIQPAKLEDSAVYLCASSSQMNTEAFFGQGTRLTVV.